The 14 T cell receptor beta chains below were found in one sample sequenced in a study of blood T cell repertoires in COVID-19. Repertoires were generated with immunoSEQ multiplex PCR, while TCRdb's copy carries only in-frame clones and drops some. The sample carries approximately 100,000 clones, less than 90% recorded once. Sample: peripheral blood. The receptor source for this set is a woman in her sixties with acute or convalescent COVID-19.

The genes are TRBV5-1 and TRBJ2-5; 9 bases are shared with TRBD2. With 1 base clipped from V and 2 bases from J, the junction kept 3 bases outside the gene matches. Germline V gene lookup returns CDR1 SGHRS and CDR2 YFSETQ. This CDR3 is 15 amino acids long. Here the CDR3 reads CASSLQAGGQETQYF. CDR3 coding DNA: TGCGCCAGCAGCTTGCAAGCGGGGGGACAAGAGACCCAGTACTTC.

The CDR3 loop reads CASSIDGLRREQYF. In nucleotides, the CDR3 is TGTGCCAGTAGTATAGATGGCCTCCGGAGGGAGCAGTACTTC. The J gene is TRBJ2-7, the V gene TRBV19; perhaps TRBD2 as D (5 bases). V was trimmed by 0 bases and J by 7 bases, leaving 13 bases between them. The CDR3 consists of 14 residues. Per the germline V gene, CDR1 is LNHDA and CDR2 is SQIVND (reference sequence). Drawing the rest from reference TRBV19 and TRBJ2-7, the complete variable domain is DGGITQSPKYLFRKEGQNVTLSCEQNLNHDAMYWYRQDPGQGLRLIYYSQIVNDFQKGDIAEGYSVSREKKESFPLTVTSAQKNPTAFYLCASSIDGLRREQYFGPGTRLTVT.

J is TRBJ2-7 and V is TRBV18, with 8 bases that match TRBD2. Trimming took 5 bases from V and 4 from J; bases not matched to a gene: 7. The germline V gene has CDR1 KGHSH and CDR2 LQKENI. The length of the CDR3 is 14 residues. The CDR3 loop reads CASSVARGDYEQYF. CDR3 nucleotides: TGTGCCAGCTCAGTAGCGCGGGGGGATTACGAGCAGTACTTC.

The chain uses TRBV20-1 and TRBJ1-1; D not resolved. This CDR3 is 11 amino acids long. V was trimmed by 0 bases and J by 10 bases, leaving 9 bases between them. The germline V gene has CDR1 DFQATT and CDR2 SNEGSKA (reference sequence). The CDR3 sequence is CSARDAGRAFF. CDR3 DNA sequence: TGCAGTGCTAGAGATGCCGGGAGAGCTTTCTTT.

This clone was observed a few times. The chain recombines TRBV7-9 with TRBJ1-1; D perhaps matches TRBD1 (5 bases). The length of the CDR3 is 15 residues. From germline, CDR1 is SEHNR and CDR2 FQNEAQ (reference sequence). The ends were cut back, 1 base at V and 6 bases at J, with 15 bases in the middle. This CDR3 is CASSLVGGTLAEAFF. The CDR3 DNA is TGTGCCAGCAGCTTAGTGGGGGGAACACTCGCTGAAGCTTTCTTT.

This chain links TRBV28 with TRBJ1-2; unclear D gene. V was pared by 11 bases and J by 4 bases, with 14 bases between. Germline values: CDR1 MDHEN, CDR2 SYDVKM. This CDR3 has 12 residues. CDR3 sequence reads: CAASPGSYGYTF. The CDR3 coding sequence is TGTGCCGCCTCCCCGGGTTCCTATGGCTACACCTTC.

The chain carries TRBV2 and TRBJ2-7, with a possible D match to TRBD1 (5 bases). CDR3 length: 15 amino acids. Germline CDR1 is SNHLY and CDR2 is FYNNEI. V was trimmed by 6 bases and J by 3 bases, leaving 18 bases between them. The CDR3 DNA reads TGTGCCAGCAGCCCTGGGGCGCTAGTCAACTACGAGCAGTACTTC. Its protein is CASSPGALVNYEQYF.

The chain joins TRBV2 to TRBJ1-5, with D maybe TRBD1 (5 bases). Trimming pared 4 bases from V and 7 bases from J, leaving 17 bases between. The CDR3 is made up of 15 amino acids. Per germline, CDR1 SNHLY and CDR2 FYNNEI. The CDR3 coding sequence is TGTGCCAGCAGTGTGGATCGGGGGGTTGGCCAGCCCCAGCATTTT. This encodes CASSVDRGVGQPQHF.

This clone occurred a few times. The V and J genes are TRBV27 and TRBJ1-6, with a weak D call TRBD1 (6 bases). CDR1 is MNHEY and CDR2 is SMNVEV in the germline V gene (reference sequence). This CDR3 is 16 amino acids long. V was trimmed by 2 bases and J by 5 bases, leaving 13 bases between them. The chain's CDR3 is CASSLKGQGNNSPLHF. CDR3 in DNA: TGTGCCAGCAGTTTAAAGGGGCAGGGGAATAATTCACCCCTCCACTTT.

The chain uses TRBV3-1 (or the pseudogene TRBV3-2) and TRBJ1-2; D is uncertain. This CDR3 is built from 14 residues. Germline assignment: CDR1 LGHDT and CDR2 YNNKEL (reference sequence). Trimming took off 2 bases at V and 8 bases at J, with 15 bases between the two ends. For the CDR3, the DNA is TGTGCCAGCAGCCAAAACGGGAAAGGTGACGGCTACACCTTC. Amino acids: CASSQNGKGDGYTF.

The J gene is TRBJ2-5, the V gene TRBV11-1; 10 bases agree with TRBD1. The germline CDR1 and CDR2 sequences are SGHAT and FQDESV (reference sequence). V was clipped by 0 bases and J by 5 bases; unmatched bases: 9. The CDR3 has 17 amino acids. The CDR3 reads CASSLALGLDRGETQYF. In DNA, the CDR3 is TGTGCCAGCAGCTTAGCCCTCGGGTTGGACAGGGGGGAGACCCAGTACTTC.

J is TRBJ1-1 and V is TRBV4-1, with D hard to call. The ends were cut back, 1 base at V and 0 bases at J, with 9 bases in the middle. CDR1 and CDR2 from the germline V gene are MGHRA and YSYEKL. This CDR3 is built from 15 residues. The CDR3 DNA is TGCGCCAGCAGCCAAGGGCCCACAATGAACACTGAAGCTTTCTTT. Amino acid sequence: CASSQGPTMNTEAFF.

Only one count was recorded for this clone. The chain is built from TRBV19 and TRBJ1-5, with a weak D call TRBD1 (5 bases). Trimming cost V 4 bases and J 6 bases, with 10 bases left between them. Per the germline V gene, CDR1 is LNHDA and CDR2 is SQIVND (reference sequence). The CDR3 spans 13 residues. CDR3 sequence (DNA): TGTGCCAGTAGTAGGGGGAGGGTTCAGCCCCAGCATTTT. Protein: CASSRGRVQPQHF.

This clone was seen just once. V and J are TRBV10-1 and TRBJ2-7, with D uncertain. CDR3 length: 14 residues. CDR1 WNHNN and CDR2 SYGVQD come from the germline V gene (reference sequence). V dropped 3 bases and J dropped 0 bases, with 9 bases sitting between them. CDR3 sequence: CASSDSASSYEQYF. The CDR3 bases are TGCGCCAGCAGTGACAGCGCTAGCTCCTACGAGCAGTACTTC.